This T cell receptor beta chain comes out of a study of blood T cells in healthy people across ages. Study results and caveats: Across samples, TCR beta diversity tracked strongly with naive T cell percentage.

A second PCR, run for roughly 7 to 11 cycles, used a sample-barcoded 5' primer plus a J-beta primer mix. Researchers report that each sample yielded at least 3 million CDR3-containing paired-end reads. TCRdb reprocessed the 5' RACE reads with MiXCR, giving one entry per CDR3 protein. The data contain approximately 800,000 distinct CDR3 sequences, 25% to 30% of them singletons. As for this clonotype: Its target is unknown. One end of the junction fails to match germline, which may point to a read error.

This sample was shared with a second study, whose subject was T cells of mothers and their children. Turning to that study: RNA that had been extracted went wholly into cDNA synthesis, at around 1.6 ug per 15 ul. The M1S primer of the second PCR added sample barcodes and 2-4 random nucleotides.

Sequenced input: blood. This receptor was obtained from a boy aged 5-17 years in good health.

CDR3 bases: TGTGCCAGCTCACCACCCAGTTATAGTTCACCCCTCCACTTT. Amino acids: CASSPPSYSSPLHF. The chain recombines TRBV18 with TRBJ1-6; the D is unclear. Germline-derived CDR1 and CDR2 are KGHSH and LQKENI. The CDR3 extends over 14 amino acids.